These T cell receptor beta chains were read from a single sample in a study of blood T cell repertoires in COVID-19. Sequenced by immunoSEQ multiplex PCR; TCRdb stores in-frame clones only, minus some. The sample lists tens of thousands of clones, 70% to 90% occurring once. The source material was peripheral blood. The receptors derive from a woman between 70 and 85 years old in a cohort sampled during active COVID-19. CDR3s include the opening cysteine and the closing phenylalanine or tryptophan. The order of the fields is D gene, clone size, CDR3 length, J gene, V gene, CDR3 DNA, CDR3 protein. D genes are given only for firm matches. Size values are once, few and many counts, or a class for expanded clones, and some rows have none.

D gene: TRBD1
clone size: .
CDR3 length: 13
J gene: TRBJ2-7
V gene: TRBV7-2
CDR3 DNA: TGTGCCAGCAGCCCCAGACAGGGGGCTCAGCAGTACTTC
CDR3 protein: CASSPRQGAQQYF

D gene: TRBD2
clone size: few
CDR3 length: 15
J gene: TRBJ2-5
V gene: TRBV30
CDR3 DNA: TGTGCCTGGAGCCCAATGGGACTACCCCAAGAGACCCAGTACTTC
CDR3 protein: CAWSPMGLPQETQYF

D gene: TRBD1
clone size: .
CDR3 length: 18
J gene: TRBJ1-5
V gene: TRBV7-2
CDR3 DNA: TGTGCCAGCAGCTTAAAGGGACAGGGTCTTTTCAGCAATCAGCCCCAGCATTTT
CDR3 protein: CASSLKGQGLFSNQPQHF

D gene: .
clone size: .
CDR3 length: 13
J gene: TRBJ1-1
V gene: TRBV12-3/TRBV12-4
CDR3 DNA: TGTGCCAGCAGTTTAGCGTTAGATTCTGAAGCTTTCTTT
CDR3 protein: CASSLALDSEAFF

D gene: .
clone size: .
CDR3 length: 14
J gene: TRBJ2-5
V gene: TRBV10-3
CDR3 DNA: TGTGCCATCAGTGAGCGAGGGAGAGAAGAGACCCAGTACTTC
CDR3 protein: CAISERGREETQYF

D gene: .
clone size: .
CDR3 length: 15
J gene: TRBJ1-2
V gene: TRBV30
CDR3 DNA: TGTGCCTGGAAGCCAGGAGGGGACCCGCCCTATGGCTACACCTTC
CDR3 protein: CAWKPGGDPPYGYTF

D gene: TRBD2
clone size: .
CDR3 length: 14
J gene: TRBJ2-1
V gene: TRBV29-1
CDR3 DNA: TGCAGCGTTGAGAGTAGCGGGTCCTACAATGAGCAGTTCTTC
CDR3 protein: CSVESSGSYNEQFF

D gene: .
clone size: .
CDR3 length: 13
J gene: TRBJ2-1
V gene: TRBV29-1
CDR3 DNA: TGCAGCGTTTCAGGGAAGACCTACAATGAGCAGTTCTTC
CDR3 protein: CSVSGKTYNEQFF

D gene: .
clone size: .
CDR3 length: 13
J gene: TRBJ1-6
V gene: TRBV7-9
CDR3 DNA: TGTGCCAGCAGCTCCCGGGGGGGTTCACCCCTCCACTTT
CDR3 protein: CASSSRGGSPLHF

D gene: .
clone size: .
CDR3 length: 13
J gene: TRBJ1-2
V gene: TRBV14
CDR3 DNA: TGTGCCAGCAGCCAAGTTCCCGGACTTGCCCTGACCTTC
CDR3 protein: CASSQVPGLALTF

D gene: TRBD2
clone size: .
CDR3 length: 15
J gene: TRBJ2-3
V gene: TRBV5-4
CDR3 DNA: TGTGCCAGCAGTTTTGATAGCGGGAGGCCAGATACGCAGTATTTT
CDR3 protein: CASSFDSGRPDTQYF

D gene: .
clone size: .
CDR3 length: 11
J gene: TRBJ2-3
V gene: TRBV30
CDR3 DNA: TGTGCCTCCTCCCCCCTCGATACGCAGTATTTT
CDR3 protein: CASSPLDTQYF

D gene: TRBD1
clone size: .
CDR3 length: 13
J gene: TRBJ1-2
V gene: TRBV19
CDR3 DNA: TGTGCCAGTACCTCGACAGGGGGCTATGGCTACACCTTC
CDR3 protein: CASTSTGGYGYTF

D gene: TRBD2
clone size: few
CDR3 length: 15
J gene: TRBJ2-2
V gene: TRBV7-6
CDR3 DNA: TGTGCCAGTTCGTTACTAGCGGCGGGAACCGGGGAGCTGTTTTTT
CDR3 protein: CASSLLAAGTGELFF

D gene: .
clone size: .
CDR3 length: 16
J gene: TRBJ2-3
V gene: TRBV2
CDR3 DNA: TGTGCCAGCAGTGGAGGAGTGGGAGGAGGCACAGATACGCAGTATTTT
CDR3 protein: CASSGGVGGGTDTQYF

D gene: .
clone size: .
CDR3 length: 15
J gene: TRBJ1-2
V gene: TRBV6-6
CDR3 DNA: TGTGCCAGCAGTTCAGCGGGGCGTAAGGGACGAGGCTACACCTTC
CDR3 protein: CASSSAGRKGRGYTF

D gene: .
clone size: .
CDR3 length: 16
J gene: TRBJ2-7
V gene: TRBV11-2
CDR3 DNA: TGTGCCAGCAGACAAACTGATACAGGCGGCTCCTACGAGCAGTACTTC
CDR3 protein: CASRQTDTGGSYEQYF

D gene: .
clone size: .
CDR3 length: 15
J gene: TRBJ2-5
V gene: TRBV28
CDR3 DNA: TGTGCCAGCAGTTTTCTTGGACAGCACCAAGAGACCCAGTACTTC
CDR3 protein: CASSFLGQHQETQYF

D gene: .
clone size: once
CDR3 length: 15
J gene: TRBJ1-4
V gene: TRBV30
CDR3 DNA: TGTGCCTGGAGTGTCGGTGTTGCCGGTTCGGAAAAACTGTTTTTT
CDR3 protein: CAWSVGVAGSEKLFF

D gene: .
clone size: .
CDR3 length: 15
J gene: TRBJ1-3
V gene: TRBV4-1
CDR3 DNA: TGCGCCAGCAGCCAAGATAACCAGTCTGGAAACACCATATATTTT
CDR3 protein: CASSQDNQSGNTIYF

D gene: TRBD1
clone size: .
CDR3 length: 15
J gene: TRBJ2-7
V gene: TRBV28
CDR3 DNA: TGTGCCAGCAGACCTGGGACAGGGATTAGGAACGAGCAGTACTTC
CDR3 protein: CASRPGTGIRNEQYF

D gene: .
clone size: .
CDR3 length: 14
J gene: TRBJ1-2
V gene: TRBV5-1
CDR3 DNA: TGCGCCAGCAGCTCGGTTGGGAACAGGGAAGGCTACACCTTC
CDR3 protein: CASSSVGNREGYTF

D gene: .
clone size: once
CDR3 length: 12
J gene: TRBJ2-5
V gene: TRBV30
CDR3 DNA: TGTGCCTGGAACACAGTACAAGAGACCCAGTACTTC
CDR3 protein: CAWNTVQETQYF

D gene: .
clone size: .
CDR3 length: 14
J gene: TRBJ2-4
V gene: TRBV29-1
CDR3 DNA: TGCAGCGTAAAACAGGACCTAGCCAAAAACATTCAGTACTTC
CDR3 protein: CSVKQDLAKNIQYF

D gene: .
clone size: .
CDR3 length: 12
J gene: TRBJ2-3
V gene: TRBV7-9
CDR3 DNA: TGTGCCAGCAGCTCCAGTAGCGGAAACCAGTATTTT
CDR3 protein: CASSSSSGNQYF

D gene: .
clone size: .
CDR3 length: 17
J gene: TRBJ2-4
V gene: TRBV6-1
CDR3 DNA: TGTGCCAGCAGTGACCCCAAGGAGGGTAGGACCAAAAACATTCAGTACTTC
CDR3 protein: CASSDPKEGRTKNIQYF

D gene: .
clone size: once
CDR3 length: 13
J gene: TRBJ2-3
V gene: TRBV7-2
CDR3 DNA: TGTGCCAGCCAAAATTCGGGAGCAGATACGCAGTATTTT
CDR3 protein: CASQNSGADTQYF

D gene: .
clone size: .
CDR3 length: 15
J gene: TRBJ2-1
V gene: TRBV5-1
CDR3 DNA: TGCGCCAGCAGCACCGCCACAACGTCCCCCAATGAGCAGTTCTTC
CDR3 protein: CASSTATTSPNEQFF

D gene: .
clone size: .
CDR3 length: 15
J gene: TRBJ2-4
V gene: TRBV19
CDR3 DNA: TGTGCCAGTAGTGCGGCTTGGGTAGCCAAAAACATTCAGTACTTC
CDR3 protein: CASSAAWVAKNIQYF

D gene: TRBD1
clone size: .
CDR3 length: 13
J gene: TRBJ1-5
V gene: TRBV2
CDR3 DNA: TGTGCCAGCAGTGATTCAGGGGGTCAGCCCCAGCATTTT
CDR3 protein: CASSDSGGQPQHF